This T cell receptor (beta chain) was sequenced for a study of cytomegalovirus exposure and HLA in healthy donors. Study summary: When 398 donors were genotyped, approximately 81% of them were found to fall in the Caucasian-associated ancestry cluster.

General observations from the study: In an earlier analysis, about 87% or about 30%: the productive usage of most TCR beta V segments. When the data were analyzed later, several of the most significant clusters appeared to be linked to common viral pathogens.

CDR3 length: 14 amino acids. Germline CDR1 ENHRY, CDR2 SYGVKD. V was trimmed by 0 bases and J by 5 bases, leaving 10 bases between them. As for this clone: Its antigen is as yet unknown.

It was with 60 Vbeta and 13 Jbeta primers that the PCR ran. Repertoires were generated with immunoSEQ multiplex PCR, while TCRdb's copy carries only in-frame clones and drops some. The data hold over 100,000 clones, with roughly three fifths observed a single time. The V gene is TRBV10-3, the J gene TRBJ1-2; D gene unclear. The sequence was obtained from a man younger than 35 in good health and CMV-seronegative. Sequenced sample: PBMCs. DNA of the CDR3: TGTGCCATCAGTGAGTCGAGTGCAGGATATGGCTACACCTTC. Amino acids: CAISESSAGYGYTF.